One sample yielded the 21 T cell receptor beta chains listed below, sequenced in a study of blood T cell repertoires in COVID-19 (dated by TCRdb to about 2020). The method was the immunoSEQ multiplex PCR assay. The immuneACCESS repertoire file appears here via TCRdb, limited to in-frame rearrangements. These files lack a portion of the clones; in checked studies, under half of the deficit traces to unresolved V genes, and the cause of the others is not known. This sample holds 150,000 or so clones; under 85% were observed only once. Around 12% of the sample is taken by the ten largest. The specimen was PBMCs or T cells enriched from blood (not recorded which). Receptors originate from a man in his fifties who had recovered from COVID-19.

The chain couples TRBV18 to TRBJ2-5; TRBD1 is a possible D gene (5 bases). In germline, CDR1 is KGHSH, CDR2 LQKENI. This CDR3 has 14 amino acids. Deletions cut 3 bases from V and 3 bases from J, with 11 bases between. The DNA of the CDR3 is TGTGCCAGCTCACCGCTAACAGGTAAAGAGACCCAGTACTTC. Its translation is CASSPLTGKETQYF.

The gene calls are TRBV12-3 or TRBV12-4 and TRBJ2-5, with TRBD1 matching over 8 bases. The CDR3 runs 13 residues. V shed 5 bases, J shed 6 bases, and the junction held 5 bases outside the gene matches. The CDR3 sequence is CASSPGQGQTQYF. The CDR3 DNA sequence: TGTGCCAGCAGTCCTGGACAGGGCCAGACCCAGTACTTC.

The rearrangement links TRBV28 to TRBJ1-4, with 7 bases that match TRBD1. V lost 3 bases and J lost 0; bases outside the gene matches: 7. This CDR3 is built from 17 residues. Germline CDR1 reads MDHEN; CDR2 reads SYDVKM. The CDR3: CASSLGQFPATNEKLFF. As DNA, the CDR3 is TGTGCCAGCAGTTTGGGACAGTTTCCTGCAACTAATGAAAAACTGTTTTTT.

The genes are TRBV5-4 and TRBJ2-3; D may be TRBD1 (5 bases). CDR3 length: 12 amino acids. Germline lookup yields CDR1 SGHNT and CDR2 YYREEE (reference sequence). Trimming removed 5 bases from V and 11 bases from J, with 15 bases in between. CDR3 residues: CASRGQTVEQYF. CDR3 DNA: TGTGCCAGCAGGGGGCAGACAGTCGAGCAGTATTTT.

This clone was seen a few times. The V and J genes are TRBV6-1 and TRBJ2-7; 8 bases match TRBD1. The germline CDR1 and CDR2 sequences are MNHNS and SASEGT. J lost 5 bases, V lost 2 bases, and 5 bases had no gene match. The CDR3 contains 14 residues. CDR3 protein: CASSEPPGGHEQYF. Here the CDR3 DNA reads TGTGCCAGCAGTGAACCCCCAGGGGGCCACGAGCAGTACTTC.

The chain has TRBV18 and TRBJ2-3, with TRBD1 identical over 7 bases. The CDR3 is 16 amino acids. Unmatched junction bases numbered 9, after V lost 2 bases and J lost 4 bases. The germline V gene has CDR1 KGHSH and CDR2 LQKENI. CDR3 sequence: CASSPRRQGASDTQYF. In DNA, the CDR3 is TGTGCCAGCTCACCAAGGCGACAGGGTGCCTCAGATACGCAGTATTTT.

V and J are TRBV7-6 and TRBJ2-1; 14 nucleotides agree with TRBD2. The CDR3 consists of 17 residues. Trimming cost V 1 base and J 7 bases; bases outside gene matches: 6. Germline values: CDR1 SGHVS, CDR2 FNYEAQ. The CDR3 protein is CASSLVPTSGGANEQFF. The CDR3 nucleotides read TGTGCCAGCAGCTTAGTGCCGACTAGCGGGGGGGCGAATGAGCAGTTCTTC.

The chain carries TRBV6-5 and TRBJ1-1; D gene ambiguous. In germline, CDR1 is MNHEY, CDR2 SVGAGI. The CDR3 spans 12 residues. Trimming shortened V by 4 bases and J by 4 bases, and 7 bases separated the two germline ends. Here the CDR3 reads CASSSRITEAFF. The CDR3 bases are TGTGCCAGCAGTTCCAGAATCACTGAAGCTTTCTTT.

The chain carries TRBV10-3 and TRBJ2-1; 8 nucleotides agree with TRBD1. The CDR3 totals 15 residues. The germline V gene encodes CDR1 ENHRY and CDR2 SYGVKD. J gave up 3 bases and V 6 bases, and 7 bases lay outside the gene matches. The CDR3 DNA reads TGTGCCATCAGCGGACAGGGTGGGGACTACAATGAGCAGTTCTTC. Its protein product is CAISGQGGDYNEQFF.

The chain is built from TRBV12-3 or TRBV12-4 and TRBJ1-1; D gene uncertain. The germline V and J ends were trimmed by 9 bases and 5 bases, with 10 bases remaining between them. The CDR3 runs to 11 residues. The CDR3 nucleotides read TGTGCCAGTTCTAGGAGAACTGAAGCTTTCTTT. It is translated as CASSRRTEAFF.

This clone has only one observation. The CDR3 bases are TGTGCCAGCAGCCCGGGACAGGGGTTATGGGAGCAGTACTTC. It specifies CASSPGQGLWEQYF. V usage is TRBV5-6 and J usage is TRBJ2-7; 10 nucleotides align to TRBD1. CDR1 SGHDT and CDR2 YYEEEE come from the germline V gene. V shed 4 bases, J shed 7 bases, and the junction held 8 bases outside the gene matches. The CDR3 sequence is 14 residues long.

This chain links TRBV20-1 with TRBJ2-1, with D possibly TRBD2 on 5 matching bases. The CDR3 loop spans 14 amino acids. V was pared by 3 bases and J by 0 bases, with 9 bases between. Germline V gives CDR1 DFQATT, CDR2 SNEGSKA (reference sequence). This CDR3 is CSASPRVSYNEQFF. CDR3 DNA: TGCAGTGCTAGTCCGCGGGTCTCCTACAATGAGCAGTTCTTC.

The rearrangement uses TRBV4-2 and TRBJ2-7; D gene unclear. Looked up from germline, CDR1 is LGHNA and CDR2 is YNFKEQ. The CDR3 runs to 13 residues. Deletions cut 3 bases from V and 6 bases from J, with 12 bases between. The CDR3 DNA sequence: TGTGCCAGCAGCCACCCCCAATCGGGCGAGCAGTACTTC. Its protein product is CASSHPQSGEQYF.

The rearrangement joins TRBV25-1 to TRBJ1-3, with 9 bases aligning to TRBD1. CDR1 is MGHDK and CDR2 is SYGVNS in the germline V gene. Germline trimming cut 4 bases from V and 5 bases from J; bases unmatched to any gene: 3. The CDR3 is made up of 14 amino acids. The CDR3 coding sequence is TGTGCCAGCAGTGTACAGGGGGCTCGAAACACCATATATTTT. Amino acid sequence: CASSVQGARNTIYF.

The chain carries TRBV6-2 or TRBV6-3 and TRBJ2-3, with 7 bases that match TRBD2. The germline gives CDR1 MNHEY, CDR2 SVGEGT. Losses at the gene ends were 6 bases for V and 0 bases for J; bases not matched to a gene: 3. The CDR3 extends over 14 amino acids. Here the CDR3 reads CASSRGGSTDTQYF. The CDR3 nucleotides are TGTGCCAGCAGCCGCGGGGGTAGCACAGATACGCAGTATTTT.

This chain links TRBV7-9 with TRBJ1-2, with 8 bases aligning to TRBD1. The germline V gene encodes CDR1 SEHNR and CDR2 FQNEAQ (reference sequence). CDR3 length: 13 amino acids. V was clipped by 2 bases and J by 8 bases; unmatched bases: 4. Here the CDR3 reads CASSLQQGGGYTF. CDR3 in DNA: TGTGCCAGCAGCTTACAACAGGGGGGCGGCTACACCTTC.

The V call is TRBV29-1, the J call TRBJ2-3, with D perhaps matching TRBD2 (5 bases). The CDR3 consists of 15 residues. Trimming shortened V by 4 bases and J by 2 bases, and 16 bases separated the two germline ends. Per germline, CDR1 SQVTM and CDR2 ANQGSEA. CDR3 in DNA: TGCAGCGTTGCGGGAACCACTCTATCCACAGATACGCAGTATTTT. As protein: CSVAGTTLSTDTQYF.

This clone was seen a few times. The rearrangement links TRBV19 to TRBJ1-2; 10 nucleotides agree with TRBD1. Germline CDR1 is LNHDA and CDR2 is SQIVND (reference sequence). The CDR3 spans 17 residues. V lost 3 bases to trimming and J lost 5 bases; unmatched junction nucleotides: 12. In nucleotides, the CDR3 is TGTGCCAGTAGTATGTGGGGACAGGGGATCTTACGGTATGGCTACACCTTC. This translates into CASSMWGQGILRYGYTF.

J is TRBJ2-4 and V is TRBV3-1 (or the pseudogene TRBV3-2); 8 bases match TRBD1. V was clipped by 2 bases and J by 3 bases; unmatched bases: 9. CDR1 is LGHDT, CDR2 YNNKEL, per germline (reference sequence). CDR3 length equals 17 residues. CDR3 in DNA: TGTGCCAGCAGCCAATTCCTCGGACAGGGAGGCAAAAACATTCAGTACTTC. Translating it yields CASSQFLGQGGKNIQYF.

The rearrangement joins TRBV15 to TRBJ1-1, with D tentatively TRBD1 (5 bases). Germline V CDR1 and CDR2: LNHNV, YYDKDF (reference sequence). Trimming cost V 0 bases and J 1 base, with 6 bases left between them. The CDR3 runs 14 residues. CDR3 sequence (DNA): TGTGCCACCAGCAGAGATCAGGGGAACACTGAAGCTTTCTTT. Its translation: CATSRDQGNTEAFF.

This clone was observed once. The genes are TRBV4-1 and TRBJ1-5; TRBD1 matches 11 bases. CDR3 size: 15 residues. Trimming cost V 2 bases and J 7 bases; bases outside gene matches: 4. Per germline, CDR1 MGHRA and CDR2 YSYEKL. The CDR3 sequence is CASSQPGQGEQPQHF. CDR3 DNA sequence: TGCGCCAGCAGCCAACCGGGACAGGGGGAACAGCCCCAGCATTTT.